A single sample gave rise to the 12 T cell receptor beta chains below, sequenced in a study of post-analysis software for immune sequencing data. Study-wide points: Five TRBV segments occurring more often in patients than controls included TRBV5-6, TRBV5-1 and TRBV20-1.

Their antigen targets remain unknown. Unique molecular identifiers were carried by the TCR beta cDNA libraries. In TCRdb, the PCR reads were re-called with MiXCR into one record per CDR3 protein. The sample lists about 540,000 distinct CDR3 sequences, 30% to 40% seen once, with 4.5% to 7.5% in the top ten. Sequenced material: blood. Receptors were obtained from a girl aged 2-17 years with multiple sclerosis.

In nucleotides, the CDR3 is TGTGCCAGCAGTGGAGGGGGGTCGGGCTTGTCGACCCAGTACTTC. Its translation: CASSGGGSGLSTQYF. The chain uses TRBV6-6 and TRBJ2-7; tentatively, D is TRBD1 or TRBD2 (6 bases each). The tail of the sequence fits TRBJ2-5 better, so the J call may be wrong. The CDR3 covers 15 residues. Germline V gene lookup returns CDR1 MNHNY and CDR2 SVGAGI (reference sequence).

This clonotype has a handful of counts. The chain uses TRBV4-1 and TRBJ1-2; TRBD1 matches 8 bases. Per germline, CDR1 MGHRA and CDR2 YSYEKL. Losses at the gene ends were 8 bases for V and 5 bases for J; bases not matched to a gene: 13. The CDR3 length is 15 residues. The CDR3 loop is CASCSVQGGYYGYTF. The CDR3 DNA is TGCGCCAGCTGCTCCGTACAGGGGGGGTATTATGGCTACACCTTC.

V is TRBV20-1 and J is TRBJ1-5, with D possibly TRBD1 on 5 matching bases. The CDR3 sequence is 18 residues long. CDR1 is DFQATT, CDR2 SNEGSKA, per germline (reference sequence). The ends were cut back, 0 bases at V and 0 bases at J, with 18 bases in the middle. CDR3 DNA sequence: TGCAGTGCTAGAGAGGTGGGTCAGGGCGGCTATAGCAATCAGCCCCAGCATTTT. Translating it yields CSAREVGQGGYSNQPQHF.

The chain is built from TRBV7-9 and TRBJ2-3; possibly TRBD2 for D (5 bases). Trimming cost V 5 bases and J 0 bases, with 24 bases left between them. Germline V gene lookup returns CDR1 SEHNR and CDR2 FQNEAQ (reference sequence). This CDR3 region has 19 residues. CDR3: CASSREGSLGSPSTDTQYF. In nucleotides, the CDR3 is TGTGCCAGCAGCCGTGAGGGCAGTCTCGGGTCGCCTAGCACAGATACGCAGTATTTT.

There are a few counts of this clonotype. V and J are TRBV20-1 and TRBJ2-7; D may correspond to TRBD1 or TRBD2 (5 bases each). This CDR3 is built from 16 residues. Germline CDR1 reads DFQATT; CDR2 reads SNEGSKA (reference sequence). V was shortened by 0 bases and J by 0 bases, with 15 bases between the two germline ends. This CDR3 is CSARDPLRGSSYEQYF. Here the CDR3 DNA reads TGCAGTGCTAGAGATCCATTGAGGGGAAGCTCCTACGAGCAGTACTTC.

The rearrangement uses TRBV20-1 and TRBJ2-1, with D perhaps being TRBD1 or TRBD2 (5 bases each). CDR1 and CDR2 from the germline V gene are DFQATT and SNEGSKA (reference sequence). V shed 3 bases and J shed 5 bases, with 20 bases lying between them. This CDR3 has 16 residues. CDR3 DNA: TGCAGTGCTAGGTACCGGGCTACAAGAGGGGACAATGAGCAGTTCTTC. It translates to CSARYRATRGDNEQFF.

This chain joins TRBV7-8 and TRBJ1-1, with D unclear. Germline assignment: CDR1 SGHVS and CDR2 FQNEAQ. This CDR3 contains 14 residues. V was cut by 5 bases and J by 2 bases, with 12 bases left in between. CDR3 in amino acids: CASSRTGANTEAFF. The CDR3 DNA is TGTGCCAGCAGCAGGACGGGAGCAAACACTGAAGCTTTCTTT.

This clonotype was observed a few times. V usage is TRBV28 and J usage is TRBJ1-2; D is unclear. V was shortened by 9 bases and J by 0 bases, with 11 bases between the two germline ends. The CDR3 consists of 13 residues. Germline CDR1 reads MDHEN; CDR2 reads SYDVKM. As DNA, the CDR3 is TGTGCCAGGCGACACCAGTCTAACTATGGCTACACCTTC. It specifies CARRHQSNYGYTF.

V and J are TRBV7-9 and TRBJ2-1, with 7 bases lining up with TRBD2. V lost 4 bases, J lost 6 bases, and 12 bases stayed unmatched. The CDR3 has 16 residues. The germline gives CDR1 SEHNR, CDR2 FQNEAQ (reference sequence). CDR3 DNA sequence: TGTGCCAGCAGCTCGCTTGGGAGCGGGGTTGGCAATGAGCAGTTCTTC. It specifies CASSSLGSGVGNEQFF.

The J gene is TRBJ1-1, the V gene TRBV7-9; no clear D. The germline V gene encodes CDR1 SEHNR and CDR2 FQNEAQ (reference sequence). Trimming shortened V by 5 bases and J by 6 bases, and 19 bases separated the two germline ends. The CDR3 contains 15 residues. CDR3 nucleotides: TGTGCCAGCAGCCCATATCAAAGTGAGGGCGCTGAAGCTTTCTTT. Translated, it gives CASSPYQSEGAEAFF.

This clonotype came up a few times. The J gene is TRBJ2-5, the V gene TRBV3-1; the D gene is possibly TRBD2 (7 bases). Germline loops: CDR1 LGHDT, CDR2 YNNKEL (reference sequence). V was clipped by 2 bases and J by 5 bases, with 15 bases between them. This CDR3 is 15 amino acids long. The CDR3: CASSQMTGGQETQYF. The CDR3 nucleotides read TGTGCCAGCAGCCAAATGACGGGGGGCCAGGAGACCCAGTACTTC.

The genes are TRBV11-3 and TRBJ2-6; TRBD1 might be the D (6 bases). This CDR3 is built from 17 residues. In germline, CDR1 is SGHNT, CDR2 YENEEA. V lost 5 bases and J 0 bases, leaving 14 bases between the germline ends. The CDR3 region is CASSVSRGPSGANVLTF. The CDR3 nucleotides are TGTGCCAGCAGCGTTTCCAGGGGACCCTCTGGGGCCAACGTCCTGACTTTC.